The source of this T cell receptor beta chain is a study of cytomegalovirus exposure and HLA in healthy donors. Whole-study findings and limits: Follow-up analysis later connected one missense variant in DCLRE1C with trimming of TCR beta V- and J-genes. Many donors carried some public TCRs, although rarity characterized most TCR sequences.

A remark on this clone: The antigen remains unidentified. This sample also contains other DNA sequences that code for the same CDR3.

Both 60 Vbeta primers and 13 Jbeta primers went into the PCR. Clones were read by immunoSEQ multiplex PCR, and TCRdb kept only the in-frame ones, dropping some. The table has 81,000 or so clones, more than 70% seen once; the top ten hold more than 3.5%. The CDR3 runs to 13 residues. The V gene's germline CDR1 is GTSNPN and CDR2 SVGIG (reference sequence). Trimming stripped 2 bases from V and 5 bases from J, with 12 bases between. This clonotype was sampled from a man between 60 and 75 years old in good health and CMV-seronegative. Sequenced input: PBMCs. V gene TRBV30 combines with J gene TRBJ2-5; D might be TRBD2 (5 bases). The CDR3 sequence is CAWSSGGEETQYF. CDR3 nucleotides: TGTGCCTGGAGTTCAGGTGGGGAGGAGACCCAGTACTTC.